A single sample is the source of the 11 T cell receptor beta chains below, sequenced in a study of graft-versus-host responses after intestinal transplantation. These receptors' antigens are unknown. Some clones are missing from TCRdb's copy, which holds only in-frame ones; the method was immunoSEQ multiplex PCR. The table records some 90,000 clones, under 95% of them present only once. The sample was unstimulated CD8+ T cells sorted from spleen or lymph node cells, taken before intestinal transplant. The receptors were sampled from a human donor who received an intestinal transplant.

The chain couples TRBV2 to TRBJ2-7; the D gene is possibly TRBD1 (5 bases). In germline, CDR1 is SNHLY, CDR2 FYNNEI. The CDR3 runs to 15 residues. V lost 7 bases and J 2 bases, leaving 18 bases between the germline ends. The CDR3 reads CASTQSLDITYEQYF. DNA for the CDR3: TGTGCCAGCACCCAAAGTTTGGACATCACCTACGAGCAGTACTTC.

This chain uses TRBV6-6 with TRBJ2-2; D unclear. Between the trimmed V and J ends, which lost 2 bases and 2 bases, there was a span of 3 bases. The CDR3 is 13 residues long. Germline CDR1 is MNHNY and CDR2 is SVGAGI (reference sequence). The CDR3 nucleotides are TGTGCCAGCAGTTACGACAACACCGGGGAGCTGTTTTTT. Its translation: CASSYDNTGELFF.

The CDR3 loop is CASSWGIADTQYF. CDR3 bases: TGTGCCAGCAGTTGGGGGATTGCAGATACGCAGTATTTT. The J gene is TRBJ2-3, the V gene TRBV27; either TRBD1 or TRBD2 may fit D (5 bases each). Germline V CDR1 and CDR2: MNHEY, SMNVEV (reference sequence). This CDR3 is 13 amino acids long. V lost 4 bases and J lost 4, with 9 bases in between.

V usage is TRBV6-5 and J usage is TRBJ2-2, with D hard to call. Germline CDR1 reads MNHEY; CDR2 reads SVGAGI. V was trimmed by 2 bases and J by 6 bases, leaving 13 bases between them. The CDR3 has 15 amino acids. CDR3 sequence reads: CASSYEVESPGELFF. Here the CDR3 DNA reads TGTGCCAGCAGTTACGAAGTCGAGAGCCCCGGGGAGCTGTTTTTT.

This chain links TRBV9 with TRBJ1-6; D possibly corresponds to TRBD1 (5 bases). This CDR3 spans 14 amino acids. CDR1 is SGDLS and CDR2 is YYNGEE in the germline V gene. The V end lost 3 bases, the J end lost 8 bases, and 12 bases lay between the germline ends. The DNA for the CDR3 is TGTGCCAGCAGCGCCGACGGGGGTGATTCACCCCTCCACTTT. Translation gives CASSADGGDSPLHF.

The chain carries TRBV5-1 and TRBJ2-1; TRBD2 agrees at 10 bases. The V gene end was trimmed by 2 bases and the J gene end by 7 bases; junction bases not matched to a gene: 6. The length of the CDR3 is 15 residues. Germline values: CDR1 SGHRS, CDR2 YFSETQ. The CDR3 sequence is CASSFSAGGLNEQFF. CDR3 sequence (DNA): TGCGCCAGCAGCTTCTCAGCGGGGGGGCTGAATGAGCAGTTCTTC.

This rearrangement joins TRBV27 to TRBJ2-7, with 8 bases matching TRBD1. This CDR3 comprises 14 residues. The V gene's germline CDR1 is MNHEY and CDR2 SMNVEV (reference sequence). V lost 5 bases to trimming and J lost 4 bases; unmatched junction nucleotides: 7. CDR3 nucleotides: TGTGCCAGCAGTCAACCCGGGACAGGTTACGAGCAGTACTTC. This gives the protein CASSQPGTGYEQYF.

This rearrangement joins TRBV11-2 to TRBJ1-2; 7 bases are shared with TRBD1. CDR1 is SGHAT, CDR2 FQNNGV, per germline. The CDR3 has 16 residues. V shed 0 bases and J 1 base; nucleotides not matched to a gene: 5. DNA for the CDR3: TGTGCCAGCAGCTTAGAGAAGCAGGGGGTTAACTATGGCTACACCTTC. This sequence encodes CASSLEKQGVNYGYTF.

V usage is TRBV13 and J usage is TRBJ2-3, with TRBD2 matching 15 bases. Trimming took 4 bases from V and 0 from J; bases not matched to a gene: 5. Germline V lookup: CDR1 PRHDT, CDR2 FYEKMQ (reference sequence). There are 18 residues in the CDR3. The CDR3 DNA follows: TGTGCCAGCAGCTCGAGGACTAGCGGGAGGGGAAGCACAGATACGCAGTATTTT. It translates to CASSSRTSGRGSTDTQYF.

The chain links TRBV4-1 to TRBJ1-1; D call uncertain. Trimming left V 3 bases short and J 3 bases short, with 8 bases between. The CDR3 is 13 residues long. CDR1 and CDR2 (germline): MGHRA, YSYEKL. In DNA form, the CDR3 reads TGCGCCAGCAGCCAGGAGGGTGACACTGAAGCTTTCTTT. Protein product: CASSQEGDTEAFF.

The V call is TRBV19, the J call TRBJ2-2; perhaps TRBD2 as D (6 bases). The CDR3 has 11 residues. Looked up from germline, CDR1 is LNHDA and CDR2 is SQIVND (reference sequence). This CDR3 is CAGGSGGELFF. The CDR3 region has the DNA TGTGCTGGAGGGTCTGGCGGGGAGCTGTTTTTT.